A few counts support the clone carrying this T cell receptor (beta chain). Antigen: not known. Libraries were prepared by immunoSEQ multiplex PCR; TCRdb keeps only in-frame clonotypes and omits some of them. The sample yields roughly 200,000 clones, about 81% seen once. This record comes from a study of cytomegalovirus exposure and HLA in healthy donors. Study-level information: The same platform as the 650 to 700 first-cohort repertoires was used for the 130 or so validation repertoires, a later analysis reported. Study observations and caveats: Overall, roughly 150 TCR beta chains were annotated as cytomegalovirus-associated.

Trimming stripped 1 base from V and 4 bases from J, with 8 bases between. The CDR3 contains 14 residues. CDR1 and CDR2 (germline): MNHNY, SVGAGI (reference sequence). The clonotype was recovered from a woman in her 30s in good health and CMV-seronegative. The sample consisted of PBMCs. The rearrangement uses TRBV6-6 and TRBJ1-5, with a weak D call TRBD1 (6 bases). CDR3 sequence: CASSYLTGNQPQHF. CDR3 nucleotides: TGTGCCAGCAGTTACTTGACAGGAAATCAGCCCCAGCATTTT.